The clone carrying this T cell receptor (beta chain) was seen more than once but under ten times. Its cognate antigen is unknown. The sample originates from a study of T cells in Graves' hyperthyroidism and ophthalmopathy. On the basis of clinical symptoms, serum thyroxine and TRAb, thyroid ultrasound and orbital computed tomography, diagnoses were made. Amplification of TCR beta CDR3 regions used RNA as the template. Carried out on the TCR CDR3, a first-round RT-PCR used the HTBI primer set. TCRdb used MiXCR to reprocess the multiplex PCR reads, holding one entry per CDR3 protein. The sample holds fewer than 850,000 distinct CDR3 sequences, approximately 15% seen once. General study findings and limits: Most expanded thyroid clonotypes above 0.001 recurred in blood.

This clonotype was obtained from a man aged 50 or older with Graves' hyperthyroidism. The material sequenced was blood.

CDR3 DNA sequence: TGCAGCGTTGAAGATCATCATACAGGAGCCTACGAGCAGTACTTC. Translation: CSVEDHHTGAYEQYF. The chain recombines TRBV29-1 with TRBJ2-7, with D tentatively TRBD1 (5 bases). The germline V and J ends were trimmed by 0 bases and 2 bases, with 14 bases remaining between them. CDR1 is SQVTM and CDR2 is ANQGSEA in the germline V gene. The CDR3 has 15 amino acids.